A selection of T cell receptor beta chains follows, all from one sample in a study of T cell changes during pregnancy in multiple sclerosis. Clones were sequenced by immunoSEQ multiplex PCR, and TCRdb holds only the in-frame ones, with some missing. Among approximately 100,000 clones listed, almost 95% were seen once. Sequenced here: peripheral blood, sampled before pregnancy. These receptor sequences come from a female donor with multiple sclerosis, enrolled in a pregnancy study. The CDR3 runs from the conserved cysteine through the conserved F or W. The order of the fields is CDR3 DNA, CDR3 protein, clone size, CDR3 length, J gene, V gene, D gene. D genes are given only for firm matches. A clone size is listed for some rows: how often the clone was seen (once, few, many), or a class if it is expanded.

cdr3_nt: TGCGCCAGCAGCTTGGCGGGAGGCACCTACAATGAGCAGTTCTTC; cdr3_aa: CASSLAGGTYNEQFF; clone_size: NA; cdr3_length: 15; j_call: TRBJ2-1; v_call: TRBV5-1; d_call: TRBD2
cdr3_nt: TGCAGCGTTAAGGGACTAGCTTTGACAGATACGCAGTATTTT; cdr3_aa: CSVKGLALTDTQYF; clone_size: once; cdr3_length: 14; j_call: TRBJ2-3; v_call: TRBV29-1; d_call: TRBD2
cdr3_nt: TGTGCCAGCAGTGATGGAGGGGTGAGCGGCGAGACCCAGTACTTC; cdr3_aa: CASSDGGVSGETQYF; clone_size: NA; cdr3_length: 15; j_call: TRBJ2-5; v_call: TRBV2; d_call: NA
cdr3_nt: TGTGCCACCAGCAGCGGGAGGTGGGGACAGGGGCTGGATACGCAGTATTTT; cdr3_aa: CATSSGRWGQGLDTQYF; clone_size: NA; cdr3_length: 17; j_call: TRBJ2-3; v_call: TRBV15; d_call: TRBD1
cdr3_nt: TGTGCCAGCAGCTTAGGCTTCGCAGGATGGTACGAGCAGTACTTC; cdr3_aa: CASSLGFAGWYEQYF; clone_size: NA; cdr3_length: 15; j_call: TRBJ2-7; v_call: TRBV7-9; d_call: NA
cdr3_nt: TGCAGCGTTGAAACGGGAACGAACACCGGGGAGCTGTTTTTT; cdr3_aa: CSVETGTNTGELFF; clone_size: NA; cdr3_length: 14; j_call: TRBJ2-2; v_call: TRBV29-1; d_call: NA
cdr3_nt: TGCAGCGCCGCTATGGGAAACACCATATATTTT; cdr3_aa: CSAAMGNTIYF; clone_size: NA; cdr3_length: 11; j_call: TRBJ1-3; v_call: TRBV29-1; d_call: NA
cdr3_nt: TGTGCCAGCAGACTCGTCGCTAGCTACGAGCAGTACTTC; cdr3_aa: CASRLVASYEQYF; clone_size: NA; cdr3_length: 13; j_call: TRBJ2-7; v_call: TRBV5-4; d_call: NA
cdr3_nt: TGTGCCAGCAGTGGGGTAACAGGGGGTCTGGGCAATCAGCCCCAGCATTTT; cdr3_aa: CASSGVTGGLGNQPQHF; clone_size: NA; cdr3_length: 17; j_call: TRBJ1-5; v_call: TRBV6-1; d_call: TRBD1
cdr3_nt: TGCGCCAGCAGCCGGGCCGGCAGGACAGGCAACAATGAGCAGTTCTTC; cdr3_aa: CASSRAGRTGNNEQFF; clone_size: NA; cdr3_length: 16; j_call: TRBJ2-1; v_call: TRBV4-1; d_call: TRBD1
cdr3_nt: TGTGCCAGCAGTTACTCGGTGGGACTTTTTGAGACCCAGTACTTC; cdr3_aa: CASSYSVGLFETQYF; clone_size: NA; cdr3_length: 15; j_call: TRBJ2-5; v_call: TRBV6-5; d_call: NA
cdr3_nt: TGCGCCAGCTCTCGGGATGGCGAGCAGTTCTTC; cdr3_aa: CASSRDGEQFF; clone_size: NA; cdr3_length: 11; j_call: TRBJ2-1; v_call: TRBV4-1; d_call: NA
cdr3_nt: TGTGCCAGCAGCTTACAGGGGGACGCAGATACGCAGTATTTT; cdr3_aa: CASSLQGDADTQYF; clone_size: NA; cdr3_length: 14; j_call: TRBJ2-3; v_call: TRBV7-9; d_call: TRBD1
cdr3_nt: TGTGCCAGCAGCCCAGGGGGCACCTCTGGGGCCAACGTCCTGACTTTC; cdr3_aa: CASSPGGTSGANVLTF; clone_size: NA; cdr3_length: 16; j_call: TRBJ2-6; v_call: TRBV6-6; d_call: TRBD1
cdr3_nt: TGTGCCAGCAGTGACTCCCGTACTCTGAGGGATGAGCAGTTCTTC; cdr3_aa: CASSDSRTLRDEQFF; clone_size: NA; cdr3_length: 15; j_call: TRBJ2-1; v_call: TRBV6-4; d_call: NA